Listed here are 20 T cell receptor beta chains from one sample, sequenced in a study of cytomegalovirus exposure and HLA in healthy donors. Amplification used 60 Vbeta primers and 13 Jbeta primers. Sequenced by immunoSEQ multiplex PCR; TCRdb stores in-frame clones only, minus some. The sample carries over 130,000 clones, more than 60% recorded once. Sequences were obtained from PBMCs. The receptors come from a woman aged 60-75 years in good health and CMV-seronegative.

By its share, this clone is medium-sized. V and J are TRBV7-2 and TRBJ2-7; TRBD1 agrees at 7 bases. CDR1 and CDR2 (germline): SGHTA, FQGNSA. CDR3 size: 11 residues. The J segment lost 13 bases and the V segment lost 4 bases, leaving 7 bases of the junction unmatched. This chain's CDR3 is CASSSGTVGYF. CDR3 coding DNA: TGTGCCAGCAGCTCGGGGACAGTGGGTTACTTC. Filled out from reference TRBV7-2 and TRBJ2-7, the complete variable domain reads GAGVSQSPSNKVTEKGKDVELRCDPISGHTALYWYRQSLGQGLEFLIYFQGNSAPDKSGLPSDRFSAERTGGSVSTLTIQRTQQEDSAVYLCASSSGTVGYFGPGTRLTVT.

CDR3 sequence: CASSAFREWGSARNEQFF. CDR3 DNA sequence: TGTGCCAGCAGCGCGTTCCGGGAGTGGGGAAGCGCGCGCAATGAGCAGTTCTTC. This chain connects TRBV9 to TRBJ2-1, with a possible D match to TRBD2 (6 bases). This CDR3 is built from 18 residues. The V end lost 3 bases, the J end lost 6 bases, and 25 bases lay between the germline ends. Per the germline V gene, CDR1 is SGDLS and CDR2 is YYNGEE. Drawing the rest from reference TRBV9 and TRBJ2-1, the complete variable domain is DSGVTQTPKHLITATGQRVTLRCSPRSGDLSVYWYQQSLDQGLQFLIQYYNGEERAKGNILERFSAQQFPDLHSELNLSSLELGDSALYFCASSAFREWGSARNEQFFGPGTRLTVL.

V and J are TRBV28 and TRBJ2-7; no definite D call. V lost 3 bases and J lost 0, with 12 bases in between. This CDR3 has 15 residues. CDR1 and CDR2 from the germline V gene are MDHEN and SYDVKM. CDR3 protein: CASSFVRPSSYEQYF. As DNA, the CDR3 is TGTGCCAGCAGTTTCGTGCGGCCTTCCTCCTACGAGCAGTACTTC. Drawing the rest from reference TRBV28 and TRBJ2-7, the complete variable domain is DVKVTQSSRYLVKRTGEKVFLECVQDMDHENMFWYRQDPGLGLRLIYFSYDVKMKEKGDIPEGYSVSREKKERFSLILESASTNQTSMYLCASSFVRPSSYEQYFGPGTRLTVT.

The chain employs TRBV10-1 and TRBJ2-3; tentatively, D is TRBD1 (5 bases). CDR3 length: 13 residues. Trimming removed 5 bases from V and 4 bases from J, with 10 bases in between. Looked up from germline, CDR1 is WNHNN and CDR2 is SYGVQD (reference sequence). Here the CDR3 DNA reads TGCGCCAGCAGTCCGACAGCTTCAGATACGCAGTATTTT. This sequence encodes CASSPTASDTQYF.

The CDR3 DNA sequence: TGTGCCAGCAGTGACGGAGCCTACGAGCAGTACTTC. As protein: CASSDGAYEQYF. V usage is TRBV2 and J usage is TRBJ2-7; D is unresolved. The germline CDR1 and CDR2 sequences are SNHLY and FYNNEI. The CDR3 has 12 amino acids. The V and J ends lost 3 bases and 2 bases respectively, with 5 bases between them.

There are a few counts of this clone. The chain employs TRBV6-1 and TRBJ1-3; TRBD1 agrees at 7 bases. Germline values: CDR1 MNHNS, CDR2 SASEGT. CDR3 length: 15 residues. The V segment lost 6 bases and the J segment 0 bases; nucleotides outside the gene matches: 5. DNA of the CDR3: TGTGCCAGCAGAACGGGACAGCGCTCTGGAAACACCATATATTTT. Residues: CASRTGQRSGNTIYF.

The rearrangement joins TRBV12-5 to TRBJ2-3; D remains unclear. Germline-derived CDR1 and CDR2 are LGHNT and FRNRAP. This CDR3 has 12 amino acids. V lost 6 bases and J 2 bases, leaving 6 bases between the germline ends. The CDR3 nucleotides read TGTGCTAGTGGATACACCACAGATACGCAGTATTTT. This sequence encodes CASGYTTDTQYF.

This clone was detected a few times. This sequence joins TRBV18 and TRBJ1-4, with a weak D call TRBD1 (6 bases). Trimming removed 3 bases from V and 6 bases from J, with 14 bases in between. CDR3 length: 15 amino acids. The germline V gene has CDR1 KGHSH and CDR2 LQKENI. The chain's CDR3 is CASSPMGAPDEKLFF. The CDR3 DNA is TGTGCCAGCTCACCTATGGGGGCGCCGGATGAAAAACTGTTTTTT.

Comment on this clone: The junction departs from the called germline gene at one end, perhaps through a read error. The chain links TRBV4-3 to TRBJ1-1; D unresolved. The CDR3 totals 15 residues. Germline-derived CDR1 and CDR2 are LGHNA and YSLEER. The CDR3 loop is CASSKEAGLNTEAFF. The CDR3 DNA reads TGCGCCAGCAGCAAAGAGGCAGGCCTGAACACTGAAGCTTTCTTT.

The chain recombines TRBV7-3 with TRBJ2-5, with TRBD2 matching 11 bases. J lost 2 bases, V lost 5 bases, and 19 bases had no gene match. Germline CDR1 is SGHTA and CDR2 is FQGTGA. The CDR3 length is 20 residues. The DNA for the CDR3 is TGTGCCAGCAGCGAGGCTAGCGGGGGGCGCCTCCCAGCCTGGCAAGAGACCCAGTACTTC. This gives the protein CASSEASGGRLPAWQETQYF.

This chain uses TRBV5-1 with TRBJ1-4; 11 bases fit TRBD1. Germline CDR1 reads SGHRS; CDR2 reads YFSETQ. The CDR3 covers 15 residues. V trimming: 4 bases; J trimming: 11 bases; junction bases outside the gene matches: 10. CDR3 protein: CASSLDRGLKRKLFF. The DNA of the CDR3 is TGCGCCAGCAGCCTGGACAGGGGGCTGAAGCGGAAACTGTTTTTT.

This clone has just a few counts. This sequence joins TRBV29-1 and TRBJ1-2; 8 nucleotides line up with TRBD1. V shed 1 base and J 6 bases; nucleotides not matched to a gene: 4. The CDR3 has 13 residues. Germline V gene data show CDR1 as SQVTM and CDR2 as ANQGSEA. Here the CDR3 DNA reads TGCAGCGTTGAAGGACAGGGGACCCATGGCTACACCTTC. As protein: CSVEGQGTHGYTF.

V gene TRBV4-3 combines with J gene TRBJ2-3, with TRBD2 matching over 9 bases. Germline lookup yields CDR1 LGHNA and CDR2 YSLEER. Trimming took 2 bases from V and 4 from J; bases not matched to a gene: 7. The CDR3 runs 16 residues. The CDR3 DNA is TGCGCCAGCAGCCAATTGGGCGGGGGGGCGGCAGATACGCAGTATTTT. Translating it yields CASSQLGGGAADTQYF.

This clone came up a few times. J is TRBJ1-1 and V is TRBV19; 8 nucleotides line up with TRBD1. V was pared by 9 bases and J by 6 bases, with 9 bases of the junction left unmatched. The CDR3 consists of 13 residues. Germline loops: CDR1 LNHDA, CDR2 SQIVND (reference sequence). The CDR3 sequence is CASQTGVRAEAFF. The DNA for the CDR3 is TGTGCCAGCCAGACAGGGGTACGGGCTGAAGCTTTCTTT. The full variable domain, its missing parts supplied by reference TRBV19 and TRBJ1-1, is DGGITQSPKYLFRKEGQNVTLSCEQNLNHDAMYWYRQDPGQGLRLIYYSQIVNDFQKGDIAEGYSVSREKKESFPLTVTSAQKNPTAFYLCASQTGVRAEAFFGQGTRLTVV.

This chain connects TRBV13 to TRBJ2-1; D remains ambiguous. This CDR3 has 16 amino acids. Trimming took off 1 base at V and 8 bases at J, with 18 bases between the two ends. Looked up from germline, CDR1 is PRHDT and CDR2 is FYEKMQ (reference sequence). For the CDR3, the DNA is TGTGCCAGCAGCTTAGTTGGCTTACAAAGAGGTCATGAGCAGTTCTTC. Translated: CASSLVGLQRGHEQFF.

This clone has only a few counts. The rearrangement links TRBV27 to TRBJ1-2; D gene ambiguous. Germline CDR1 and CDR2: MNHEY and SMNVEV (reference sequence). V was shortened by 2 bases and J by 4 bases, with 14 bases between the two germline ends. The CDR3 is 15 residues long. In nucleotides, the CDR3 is TGTGCCAGCAGTTTAGTGGGCGGGAAGGGCTATGGCTACACCTTC. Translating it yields CASSLVGGKGYGYTF.

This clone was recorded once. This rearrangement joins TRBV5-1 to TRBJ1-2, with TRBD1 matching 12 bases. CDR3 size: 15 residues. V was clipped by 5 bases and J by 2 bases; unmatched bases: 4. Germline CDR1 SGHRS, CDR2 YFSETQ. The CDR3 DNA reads TGCGCCAGCAGGCCGGGACAGGGGGCCAACTATGGCTACACCTTC. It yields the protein CASRPGQGANYGYTF. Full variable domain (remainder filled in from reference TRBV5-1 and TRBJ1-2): KAGVTQTPRYLIKTRGQQVTLSCSPISGHRSVSWYQQTPGQGLQFLFEYFSETQRNKGNFPGRFSGRQFSNSRSEMNVSTLELGDSALYLCASRPGQGANYGYTFGSGTRLTVV.

As DNA, the CDR3 is TGTGCCAGTAGTATAATCGGTCTAGCGGGGGGCACAGATACGCAGTATTTT. Amino acids: CASSIIGLAGGTDTQYF. The chain has TRBV19 and TRBJ2-3; 10 positions agree with TRBD2. In germline, CDR1 is LNHDA, CDR2 SQIVND (reference sequence). The CDR3 is made up of 17 amino acids. The V gene end was trimmed by 2 bases and the J gene end by 1 base; junction bases not matched to a gene: 6.

Here the CDR3 DNA reads TGTGCCAGCAGTCCGCGACAACCCGGGGAGCTGTTTTTT. Translation: CASSPRQPGELFF. The J gene is TRBJ2-2, the V gene TRBV6-6; D unresolved. This CDR3 is built from 13 residues. The germline CDR1 and CDR2 sequences are MNHNY and SVGAGI (reference sequence). V lost 5 bases and J lost 6, with 10 bases in between.

The CDR3 nucleotides are TGCGCCAGCAGCTGGGGGGGGACTAACCGGGTGGAGCAGTTCTTC. Protein product: CASSWGGTNRVEQFF. The chain links TRBV5-1 to TRBJ2-1; 7 nucleotides agree with TRBD2. The length of the CDR3 is 15 residues. Germline CDR1 reads SGHRS; CDR2 reads YFSETQ. The V segment lost 3 bases and the J segment 10 bases; nucleotides outside the gene matches: 13.